One and the same sample provided the 30 T cell receptor beta chains below, sequenced in a study of beta chain features in type 1 diabetes (dated by TCRdb to the late 2010s). The receptor library was made with the immunoSEQ multiplex PCR assay. The High Capacity cDNA Reverse Transcription Kit was used to reverse transcribe all of the isolated RNA, meaning that expressed TCRB transcripts were what got sequenced. Here the immuneACCESS table is served through TCRdb, limited to in-frame sequences with V and J called. Missing clones are a known gap in these copies; in checked studies unresolved V genes cover under half, and the rest lacks a known reason. The sample includes some 150,000 clones, with around 50% observed a single time. Of the sample, around 0.43% falls within the top ten clones. What was sequenced was Tregs from blood. The cell subset or site label of this sample denotes: regulatory CD4+ T cells. Source of these receptors: a man aged 18 to 29 in good health.

The chain recombines TRBV29-1 with TRBJ2-3, with D hard to call. CDR3 size: 13 residues. V lost 5 bases and J 0 bases, leaving 9 bases between the germline ends. Germline V lookup: CDR1 SQVTM, CDR2 ANQGSEA. The CDR3 sequence: CSVFADSTDTQYF. The DNA of the CDR3 is TGCAGCGTTTTTGCGGATAGCACAGATACGCAGTATTTT.

This clone was seen more than once but under ten times. The chain carries TRBV23-1 and TRBJ1-2, with D unresolved. Being an ORF, TRBV23-1 has a function that is uncertain. The V gene lost 7 bases and the J gene lost 8 bases, with 17 bases spanning the gap. The CDR3 contains 13 residues. The CDR3 nucleotides are TGCGCCAGCAATCTTTGCGGGTGGAGCGGCTACACCTTC. Translated: CASNLCGWSGYTF.

The V and J genes are TRBV7-2 and TRBJ1-1; D gene ambiguous. The V gene lost 3 bases and the J gene lost 7 bases, with 9 bases spanning the gap. The CDR3 runs 12 residues. In germline, CDR1 is SGHTA, CDR2 FQGNSA. The CDR3 loop is CASSFQRVEAFF. In nucleotides, the CDR3 is TGTGCCAGCAGCTTTCAACGGGTTGAAGCTTTCTTT.

This chain connects TRBV4-3 to TRBJ2-2; TRBD1 aligns across 10 bases. With 5 bases clipped from V and 5 bases from J, the junction kept 5 bases outside the gene matches. The CDR3 is 15 residues long. Germline CDR1 LGHNA, CDR2 YSLEER. The CDR3 region has the DNA TGCGCCAGCAGCTCCGGACAGGGGGGGACCGGGGAGCTGTTTTTT. As protein: CASSSGQGGTGELFF.

The chain employs TRBV20-1 and TRBJ2-7; D remains ambiguous. This CDR3 comprises 11 residues. Per germline, CDR1 DFQATT and CDR2 SNEGSKA (reference sequence). The ends were cut back, 2 bases at V and 4 bases at J, with 6 bases in the middle. CDR3 protein: CSARLRYEQYF. DNA for the CDR3: TGCAGTGCTAGACTCCGTTACGAGCAGTACTTC.

This clone was picked up a small number of times. The chain has TRBV18 and TRBJ1-1; 8 nucleotides agree with TRBD1. V was pared by 0 bases and J by 6 bases, with 6 bases of the junction left unmatched. The CDR3 extends over 15 amino acids. Per the germline V gene, CDR1 is KGHSH and CDR2 is LQKENI. CDR3 sequence reads: CASSPPSQGAPEAFF. CDR3 nucleotides: TGTGCCAGCTCACCACCGAGCCAGGGGGCGCCTGAAGCTTTCTTT.

This rearrangement joins TRBV19 to TRBJ1-4, with D unclear. V was clipped by 8 bases and J by 3 bases, with 13 bases between them. CDR3 length: 14 residues. CDR1 is LNHDA and CDR2 is SQIVND in the germline V gene (reference sequence). Written as DNA, the CDR3 is TGTGCCAGTGTCCCCCCGGGTCCTAATGAAAAACTGTTTTTT. This encodes CASVPPGPNEKLFF. Looking up the rest from reference TRBV19 and TRBJ1-4 gives the full variable domain: DGGITQSPKYLFRKEGQNVTLSCEQNLNHDAMYWYRQDPGQGLRLIYYSQIVNDFQKGDIAEGYSVSREKKESFPLTVTSAQKNPTAFYLCASVPPGPNEKLFFGSGTQLSVL.

This clone was observed a handful of times. V gene TRBV30 combines with J gene TRBJ1-2; 7 bases are a match to TRBD1. Germline CDR1 reads GTSNPN; CDR2 reads SVGIG (reference sequence). The CDR3 length is 13 residues. With 3 bases clipped from V and 7 bases from J, the junction kept 8 bases outside the gene matches. CDR3 amino acids: CAWSSDRYFGYTF. In nucleotides, the CDR3 is TGTGCCTGGAGCTCGGACAGGTACTTTGGCTACACCTTC.

This clone was seen once. The rearrangement uses TRBV7-9 and TRBJ1-2, with 8 nucleotides matching TRBD1. Germline values: CDR1 SEHNR, CDR2 FQNEAQ (reference sequence). The CDR3 has 15 residues. The V and J ends lost 5 bases and 7 bases, in that order; junction bases with no gene match: 12. The CDR3 DNA reads TGTGCCAGCAGCCTCAATACCGGGACAGGATTTGGCTACACCTTC. Translating gives CASSLNTGTGFGYTF. The whole variable domain, filled in from reference TRBV7-9 and TRBJ1-2, reads DTGVSQNPRHKITKRGQNVTFRCDPISEHNRLYWYRQTLGQGPEFLTYFQNEAQLEKSRLLSDRFSAERPKGSFSTLEIQRTEQGDSAMYLCASSLNTGTGFGYTFGSGTRLTVV.

This rearrangement joins TRBV7-2 to TRBJ2-5, with a weak D call TRBD2 (5 bases). Between the trimmed V and J ends, which lost 5 bases and 3 bases, there was a span of 16 bases. The CDR3 totals 15 residues. CDR1 and CDR2 from the germline V gene are SGHTA and FQGNSA. The chain's CDR3 is CASSVNSGGKETQYF. CDR3 nucleotide sequence: TGTGCCAGCAGCGTCAATAGTGGAGGAAAAGAGACCCAGTACTTC.

The rearrangement links TRBV4-1 to TRBJ2-3; D might be TRBD2 (6 bases). V lost 3 bases and J 0 bases, leaving 13 bases between the germline ends. This CDR3 is built from 16 residues. Germline values: CDR1 MGHRA, CDR2 YSYEKL. CDR3 loop: CASSHGPGTSTDTQYF. The DNA for the CDR3 is TGCGCCAGCAGCCACGGGCCCGGGACTAGCACAGATACGCAGTATTTT.

This chain uses TRBV7-2 with TRBJ2-3; D not resolved. CDR1 SGHTA and CDR2 FQGNSA come from the germline V gene. CDR3 length equals 15 residues. V lost 2 bases to trimming and J lost 5 bases, with 14 bases between them. Written as DNA, the CDR3 is TGTGCCAGCAGCTTAAGTGGGCAACGAATAGATACGCAGTATTTT. Encoded protein: CASSLSGQRIDTQYF. The full variable domain, completed using reference TRBV7-2 and TRBJ2-3, is GAGVSQSPSNKVTEKGKDVELRCDPISGHTALYWYRQSLGQGLEFLIYFQGNSAPDKSGLPSDRFSAERTGGSVSTLTIQRTQQEDSAVYLCASSLSGQRIDTQYFGPGTRLTVL.

This chain joins TRBV6-5 and TRBJ1-5, with D possibly being TRBD1 (5 bases). CDR1 and CDR2 from the germline V gene are MNHEY and SVGAGI. Trimming cost V 6 bases and J 5 bases, with 14 bases left between them. The CDR3 covers 14 residues. In DNA, the CDR3 is TGTGCCAGCAGAAGGGAATCGGGGGATCAGCCCCAGCATTTT. This translates into CASRRESGDQPQHF.

V gene TRBV4-3 combines with J gene TRBJ2-4, with 7 bases that match TRBD2. CDR3 length equals 14 residues. CDR1 and CDR2 (germline): LGHNA, YSLEER. V shed 1 base, J shed 7 bases, and the junction held 4 bases outside the gene matches. CDR3 sequence (DNA): TGCGCCAGCAGCCAAGGGGGGGGTTGGAACATTCAGTACTTC. Its translation is CASSQGGGWNIQYF.

The chain links TRBV9 to TRBJ1-1, with D unresolved. The CDR3 sequence is 17 residues long. Trimming took off 4 bases at V and 3 bases at J, with 22 bases between the two ends. Germline V CDR1 and CDR2: SGDLS, YYNGEE. DNA for the CDR3: TGTGCCAGCAGCCCCCGGGAGGGCGGGTCGAGAGACACTGAAGCTTTCTTT. As protein: CASSPREGGSRDTEAFF.

This chain connects TRBV9 to TRBJ2-3, with 7 bases lining up with TRBD1. CDR1 and CDR2 (germline): SGDLS, YYNGEE. V was pared by 0 bases and J by 4 bases, with 8 bases of the junction left unmatched. The CDR3 is made up of 16 amino acids. CDR3 sequence: CASSVEGTGVADTQYF. The CDR3 nucleotides read TGTGCCAGCAGCGTAGAAGGAACAGGGGTGGCAGATACGCAGTATTTT.

This clone came up a few times. DNA for the CDR3: TGTGCCAGCAGTGAAGCTGTCCGTGGCGAGCAGTACTTC. Its protein is CASSEAVRGEQYF. The rearrangement links TRBV6-5 to TRBJ2-7, with unresolved D. The CDR3 is 13 amino acids. The germline gives CDR1 MNHEY, CDR2 SVGAGI. The V end lost 5 bases, the J end lost 6 bases, and 14 bases lay between the germline ends.

This clone was counted a few times. The chain uses TRBV28 and TRBJ2-7; 9 nucleotides line up with TRBD1. Germline CDR1 MDHEN, CDR2 SYDVKM. The CDR3 has 14 residues. Germline trimming cut 6 bases from V and 12 bases from J; bases unmatched to any gene: 15. As DNA, the CDR3 is TGTGCCAGCAGAACAAGGACAGGGGACCCGGCGTGGTACTTC. This gives the protein CASRTRTGDPAWYF.

V usage is TRBV2 and J usage is TRBJ1-3; possible D gene TRBD1, 5 bases. The CDR3 loop spans 15 amino acids. Germline lookup yields CDR1 SNHLY and CDR2 FYNNEI. V shed 5 bases and J shed 0 bases, with 11 bases lying between them. The CDR3 sequence is CASSLTGISGNTIYF. CDR3 DNA sequence: TGTGCCAGCAGTCTTACAGGTATCTCTGGAAACACCATATATTTT. The variable domain in full, completed from reference TRBV2 and TRBJ1-3, reads EPEVTQTPSHQVTQMGQEVILRCVPISNHLYFYWYRQILGQKVEFLVSFYNNEISEKSEIFDDQFSVERPDGSNFTLKIRSTKLEDSAMYFCASSLTGISGNTIYFGEGSWLTVV.

This clone occurred many times. The genes are TRBV19 and TRBJ1-2; weak D call: TRBD1 (5 bases). The length of the CDR3 is 14 residues. Deletions cut 4 bases from V and 4 bases from J, with 13 bases between. CDR1 LNHDA and CDR2 SQIVND come from the germline V gene (reference sequence). CDR3 sequence reads: CASSNGRAAYGYTF. In nucleotides, the CDR3 is TGTGCCAGTAGTAACGGCAGGGCGGCCTATGGCTACACCTTC.

This CDR3 reads CASSPRVQPRNEQFF. CDR3 nucleotide sequence: TGCGCCAGCAGCCCGAGGGTCCAGCCGCGGAATGAGCAGTTCTTC. The chain recombines TRBV4-3 with TRBJ2-1; weak D call: TRBD2 (5 bases). Germline assignment: CDR1 LGHNA and CDR2 YSLEER. The CDR3 is 15 residues long. Trimming took 4 bases from V and 7 from J, leaving 17 bases between them.

This clone came up a few times. The chain couples TRBV28 to TRBJ2-5; D is possibly TRBD1 (6 bases). The DNA end favors TRBJ2-7, so the J call may be wrong. CDR1 and CDR2 (germline): MDHEN, SYDVKM. The length of the CDR3 is 14 residues. Written as DNA, the CDR3 is TGTGCCAGCAGTCGGTACAGGGCATCCTACGAGCAGTACTTC. Its translation is CASSRYRASYEQYF.

The gene calls are TRBV28 and TRBJ1-2; D unresolved. The CDR3 spans 13 residues. The ends were cut back, 4 bases at V and 3 bases at J, with 9 bases in the middle. Germline CDR1 and CDR2: MDHEN and SYDVKM. The CDR3 nucleotides are TGTGCCAGCAGTTCTAGGAGATACTATGGCTACACCTTC. It codes for CASSSRRYYGYTF.

On this clone: One end of the junction fails to match germline, which may point to a read error. The chain links TRBV7-7 to TRBJ2-5; 7 positions match TRBD1. Germline CDR1 is SSHAT and CDR2 is FNYEAQ (reference sequence). The CDR3 totals 13 residues. The chain's CDR3 is CASSLTGTETQYF. DNA of the CDR3: TGTGCTAGCAGCCTGACAGGGACGGAGACCCAGTACTTC.

V usage is TRBV29-1 and J usage is TRBJ2-3; 10 bases align to TRBD2. Losses at the gene ends were 3 bases for V and 7 bases for J; bases not matched to a gene: 16. Per the germline V gene, CDR1 is SQVTM and CDR2 is ANQGSEA. This CDR3 region has 17 residues. As DNA, the CDR3 is TGCAGCGTTGACTTCACAGTATTAGCGGGAGGAACACATACGCAGTATTTT. This codes for CSVDFTVLAGGTHTQYF.

This clone was detected a few times. The chain recombines TRBV6-5 with TRBJ2-7, with TRBD1 as a possible D gene (7 bases). CDR3 size: 16 residues. Trimming left V 2 bases short and J 1 base short, with 15 bases between. In germline, CDR1 is MNHEY, CDR2 SVGAGI. DNA for the CDR3: TGTGCCAGCAGTTACGGTTCAGGGGGGATATCCTACGAGCAGTACTTC. This encodes CASSYGSGGISYEQYF.

This clone was found a few times. V gene TRBV9 combines with J gene TRBJ1-1; the match to TRBD1 covers 9 bases. Germline V gene sequence: CDR1 SGDLS, CDR2 YYNGEE. CDR3 size: 14 residues. V dropped 3 bases and J dropped 2; count of bases not matched to a gene: 2. The CDR3 is CASSGTGVNTEAFF. The CDR3 DNA is TGTGCCAGCAGCGGGACAGGGGTTAACACTGAAGCTTTCTTT. Together with reference TRBV9 and TRBJ1-1, the CDR3 gives the full variable domain: DSGVTQTPKHLITATGQRVTLRCSPRSGDLSVYWYQQSLDQGLQFLIQYYNGEERAKGNILERFSAQQFPDLHSELNLSSLELGDSALYFCASSGTGVNTEAFFGQGTRLTVV.

V usage is TRBV28 and J usage is TRBJ1-2, with 7 bases matching TRBD1. V dropped 8 bases and J dropped 1; count of bases not matched to a gene: 7. The length of the CDR3 is 14 residues. In germline, CDR1 is MDHEN, CDR2 SYDVKM. The DNA of the CDR3 is TGTGCCAGCGGAAGGGGACAGAATAACTATGGCTACACCTTC. Its translation is CASGRGQNNYGYTF.

The V gene is TRBV7-2, the J gene TRBJ1-1; tentatively, D is TRBD1 (6 bases). Germline V gives CDR1 SGHTA, CDR2 FQGNSA. The CDR3 is 13 residues long. Trimming took 5 bases from V and 8 from J, leaving 15 bases between them. CDR3: CASSPRRGGEAFF. The CDR3 DNA follows: TGTGCCAGCAGCCCCCGAAGAGGGGGAGAAGCTTTCTTT.

The V call is TRBV9, the J call TRBJ2-1, with TRBD2 matching over 12 bases. V lost 3 bases to trimming and J lost 0 bases; unmatched junction nucleotides: 4. The CDR3 loop spans 17 amino acids. CDR1 is SGDLS and CDR2 is YYNGEE in the germline V gene. The CDR3: CASSARLAGASYNEQFF. CDR3 bases: TGTGCCAGCAGCGCAAGACTAGCGGGAGCCTCCTACAATGAGCAGTTCTTC. Full variable domain (missing parts from reference TRBV9 and TRBJ2-1): DSGVTQTPKHLITATGQRVTLRCSPRSGDLSVYWYQQSLDQGLQFLIQYYNGEERAKGNILERFSAQQFPDLHSELNLSSLELGDSALYFCASSARLAGASYNEQFFGPGTRLTVL.